This TCR beta chain was sequenced in a study of shared clonotypes between healthy human individuals. This clone was detected a few times. The method was immunoSEQ multiplex PCR; TCRdb's version includes in-frame clones alone and lacks a portion of them. The sample consists of some 240,000 clones, 65% to 70% of them appearing once. Those who donated were healthy HIV-negative adults, with no recent acute infections or vaccinations reported. The donors, all of them Caucasian adults, lived in Nashville, Tennessee. The clonotype was recovered from a man aged 25-45 years in good health. The sequenced sample was memory CD4+ T cells sorted from blood. Specified subset: CD45RA-negative fraction.

CDR3 bases: TGCGCCAGCAGCACCGGACAGTCCAGGAGCACAGATACGCAGTATTTT. Amino acids: CASSTGQSRSTDTQYF. The chain combines TRBV5-1 with TRBJ2-3; D possibly corresponds to TRBD1 (6 bases). The V gene lost 4 bases and the J gene lost 0 bases, with 15 bases spanning the gap. CDR3 size: 16 residues. Germline V gene sequence: CDR1 SGHRS, CDR2 YFSETQ.